These 32 T cell receptor beta chains were sequenced from one sample in a study of multiple sclerosis patients with progressive multifocal leukoencephalopathy. Time point: time of PML onset. Data came from immunoSEQ multiplex PCR; TCRdb stores just in-frame clones and leaves some out. The sample has 30,000 or so clones; around 83% are singletons. Sequenced here: PBMCs, sampled from a patient treated with natalizumab. The receptors shown here come from a woman aged 25 to 45 with progressive multifocal leukoencephalopathy.

The CDR3: CASSEGRAEASWINTIYF. In DNA, the CDR3 is TGTGCCAGCAGTGAAGGGAGGGCAGAAGCATCTTGGATAAACACCATATATTTT. The V and J genes are TRBV6-1 and TRBJ1-3; D is undetermined. CDR1 and CDR2 from the germline V gene are MNHNS and SASEGT. This CDR3 contains 18 residues. V gave up 1 base and J gave up 6 bases, with 22 bases separating them.

The genes are TRBV10-3 and TRBJ2-3, with 10 bases matching TRBD2. V was clipped by 0 bases and J by 3 bases; unmatched bases: 15. Germline V gene data show CDR1 as ENHRY and CDR2 as SYGVKD. This CDR3 region has 20 residues. In DNA, the CDR3 is TGTGCCATCAGTGAGTCGGCAGGGGGTCTAGCGGGAGTTCTAACAGATACGCAGTATTTT. Its translation: CAISESAGGLAGVLTDTQYF.

The CDR3 coding sequence is TGTGCCAGCAGTCGGACAGGGACAGGGGCTGAAGCTTTCTTT. It specifies CASSRTGTGAEAFF. The rearrangement joins TRBV6-1 to TRBJ1-1; TRBD1 aligns across 10 bases. V lost 5 bases and J lost 6; bases outside the gene matches: 6. This CDR3 comprises 14 residues. Germline loops: CDR1 MNHNS, CDR2 SASEGT.

The V and J genes are TRBV29-1 and TRBJ2-2, with 9 bases lining up with TRBD1. Germline loops: CDR1 SQVTM, CDR2 ANQGSEA. This CDR3 is built from 14 residues. Germline trimming cut 4 bases from V and 1 base from J; bases unmatched to any gene: 1. The CDR3 here is CSVGQGVNTGELFF. CDR3 DNA: TGCAGCGTTGGACAGGGGGTGAACACCGGGGAGCTGTTTTTT.

This chain uses TRBV7-2 with TRBJ2-3, with a weak D call TRBD1 (5 bases). This CDR3 region has 15 residues. Deletions cut 0 bases from V and 2 bases from J, with 9 bases between. Germline assignment: CDR1 SGHTA and CDR2 FQGNSA. This CDR3 is CASSLAQGPTDTQYF. The CDR3 nucleotides are TGTGCCAGCAGCTTAGCTCAGGGCCCCACAGATACGCAGTATTTT.

V gene TRBV6-5 combines with J gene TRBJ2-7, with 9 bases that match TRBD1. The CDR3 consists of 14 residues. V was pared by 7 bases and J by 6 bases, with 10 bases of the junction left unmatched. CDR1 is MNHEY, CDR2 SVGAGI, per germline. Here the CDR3 DNA reads TGTGCCAGCAAACCGGGACAGGGTCGTCTCGAGCAGTACTTC. Amino acids: CASKPGQGRLEQYF.

This chain's CDR3 is CSVSRERRDTQYF. DNA for the CDR3: TGCAGCGTGTCACGGGAGCGCCGGGATACGCAGTATTTT. The rearrangement joins TRBV29-1 to TRBJ2-3; a weak D match, TRBD2 (6 bases). V was trimmed by 6 bases and J by 6 bases, leaving 16 bases between them. Germline loops: CDR1 SQVTM, CDR2 ANQGSEA. The CDR3 has 13 amino acids.

The chain employs TRBV5-1 and TRBJ1-3, with a weak D call TRBD1 (6 bases). This CDR3 spans 15 amino acids. Germline-derived CDR1 and CDR2 are SGHRS and YFSETQ. The V end was cut by 0 bases, the J end by 4 bases, with 11 bases between. In DNA form, the CDR3 reads TGCGCCAGCAGCTTGGGAACAGGGACGGGAAACACCATATATTTT. Its protein product is CASSLGTGTGNTIYF.

This clone was found once. The rearrangement links TRBV30 to TRBJ2-5; possibly TRBD2 for D (7 bases). This CDR3 has 15 residues. V dropped 2 bases and J dropped 5 bases, with 18 bases sitting between them. Germline loops: CDR1 GTSNPN, CDR2 SVGIG (reference sequence). CDR3 in DNA: TGTGCCTGGAGTCAGGCTAGCGGAGGGGGGGAGACCCAGTACTTC. Encoded protein: CAWSQASGGGETQYF.

The chain links TRBV5-1 to TRBJ2-5; D may be TRBD1 (5 bases). The DNA matches TRBJ2-7 better at its end, which makes the J call doubtful. The CDR3 spans 15 residues. The germline V gene has CDR1 SGHRS and CDR2 YFSETQ. The CDR3 DNA is TGCGCCAGCAGCTTACCTCTAGACAGCTCCTACGAGCAGTACTTC. Translated, it gives CASSLPLDSSYEQYF.

The chain employs TRBV5-4 and TRBJ1-1; the D is unclear. The germline V and J ends were trimmed by 4 bases and 4 bases, with 14 bases remaining between them. The CDR3 loop spans 14 amino acids. Germline loops: CDR1 SGHNT, CDR2 YYREEE (reference sequence). This chain's CDR3 is CASSRGGWSTEAFF. CDR3 in DNA: TGTGCCAGCAGCCGCGGCGGGTGGTCCACTGAAGCTTTCTTT.

V and J are TRBV20-1 and TRBJ1-1, with D possibly TRBD1 on 5 matching bases. The CDR3 has 10 amino acids. The germline gives CDR1 DFQATT, CDR2 SNEGSKA (reference sequence). Trimming took 3 bases from V and 8 from J, leaving 7 bases between them. CDR3 in amino acids: CSARWGEAFF. The CDR3 nucleotides are TGCAGTGCTAGGTGGGGGGAAGCTTTCTTT.

This chain connects TRBV4-1 to TRBJ1-1; no firm D call. Looked up from germline, CDR1 is MGHRA and CDR2 is YSYEKL. V was trimmed by 1 base and J by 5 bases, leaving 8 bases between them. This CDR3 has 13 amino acids. The CDR3 DNA follows: TGCGCCAGCAGCCAAGTGGGGATAACTGAAGCTTTCTTT. This codes for CASSQVGITEAFF.

This clone was counted between two and nine times. This chain connects TRBV6-1 to TRBJ1-1; D may be TRBD1 (5 bases). The CDR3 is 11 amino acids. V shed 6 bases and J shed 11 bases, with 13 bases lying between them. The V gene's germline CDR1 is MNHNS and CDR2 SASEGT. This CDR3 is CASRYSREAFF. DNA for the CDR3: TGTGCCAGCAGATATTCCAGGGAGGCTTTCTTT.

Remarks on this clone: The sample contains more than one DNA sequence encoding this CDR3. The genes are TRBV15 and TRBJ1-6; 7 bases map to TRBD1. Germline CDR1 and CDR2: LNHNV and YYDKDF (reference sequence). This CDR3 contains 15 residues. With V trimmed by 3 bases and J by 6 bases, 5 bases remained unmatched. The CDR3 is CATSRTGTGNSPLHF. The CDR3 region has the DNA TGTGCCACCAGCAGGACAGGGACGGGTAATTCACCCCTCCACTTT.

V and J are TRBV6-6 and TRBJ1-5; a possible D gene is TRBD1 (5 bases). The CDR3 is 13 residues long. Germline CDR1 MNHNY, CDR2 SVGAGI (reference sequence). V was shortened by 5 bases and J by 5 bases, with 10 bases between the two germline ends. The CDR3 nucleotides read TGTGCCAGCAGTCCTTCGGGGGATCAGCCCCAGCATTTT. Translation gives CASSPSGDQPQHF.

The rearrangement joins TRBV30 to TRBJ2-7; no clear D gene. The CDR3 has 11 residues. Germline V gene sequence: CDR1 GTSNPN, CDR2 SVGIG (reference sequence). The V end lost 1 base, the J end lost 1 base, and 2 bases lay between the germline ends. As DNA, the CDR3 is TGTGCCTGGAGTGAGTCCTACGAGCAGTACTTC. Residues: CAWSESYEQYF.

This rearrangement joins TRBV14 to TRBJ2-7; no clear D gene. Per the germline V gene, CDR1 is SGHDN and CDR2 is FVKESK. The CDR3 loop spans 11 amino acids. V lost 2 bases and J 2 bases, leaving 1 base between the germline ends. The chain's CDR3 is CASSQTYEQYF. The DNA for the CDR3 is TGTGCCAGCAGCCAAACCTACGAGCAGTACTTC.

This clone showed up just a few times. The chain recombines TRBV13 with TRBJ2-3, with 7 bases lining up with TRBD2. Losses at the gene ends were 5 bases for V and 4 bases for J; bases not matched to a gene: 9. Germline loops: CDR1 PRHDT, CDR2 FYEKMQ (reference sequence). The CDR3 runs 15 residues. The CDR3 nucleotides are TGTGCCAGCAGCGGGGTAGCGGGTTTGGCAGATACGCAGTATTTT. This gives the protein CASSGVAGLADTQYF.

This chain connects TRBV2 to TRBJ2-2, with D unclear. The CDR3 spans 16 residues. The germline V and J ends were trimmed by 1 base and 0 bases, with 9 bases remaining between them. CDR1 is SNHLY and CDR2 is FYNNEI in the germline V gene. CDR3 sequence reads: CASSEDPASNTGELFF. CDR3 bases: TGTGCCAGCAGTGAAGATCCAGCATCGAACACCGGGGAGCTGTTTTTT.

The CDR3: CASSHARNQPQHF. The CDR3 region has the DNA TGCGCCAGCAGCCACGCGAGAAATCAGCCCCAGCATTTT. This chain connects TRBV4-1 to TRBJ1-5, with no clear D. Germline V CDR1 and CDR2: MGHRA, YSYEKL. Trimming took 3 bases from V and 4 from J, leaving 7 bases between them. The CDR3 extends over 13 amino acids.

The sample holds a few counts of this clone. J is TRBJ2-5 and V is TRBV4-1; 14 positions agree with TRBD2. From germline, CDR1 is MGHRA and CDR2 YSYEKL. This CDR3 spans 17 amino acids. After removal of 3 bases from V and 4 bases from J, the junction contained 7 bases not matched to a gene. CDR3 DNA sequence: TGCGCCAGCAGCCATCGGACTAGCGGGAGGCCGGGAGAGACCCAGTACTTC. Translating gives CASSHRTSGRPGETQYF.

This chain connects TRBV5-1 to TRBJ2-1; D is ambiguous. Trimming removed 0 bases from V and 3 bases from J, with 7 bases in between. This CDR3 region has 14 residues. CDR1 SGHRS and CDR2 YFSETQ come from the germline V gene. CDR3 sequence: CASSLDGSYNEQFF. In DNA, the CDR3 is TGCGCCAGCAGCTTGGATGGCAGCTACAATGAGCAGTTCTTC.

This clone was seen only once. This sequence joins TRBV28 and TRBJ2-7; 7 bases align to TRBD1. V dropped 1 base and J dropped 3; count of bases not matched to a gene: 3. CDR1 MDHEN and CDR2 SYDVKM come from the germline V gene. The CDR3 is 14 amino acids. CDR3 nucleotides: TGTGCCAGCAGTTTATCGGCAGGGGGCTACGAGCAGTACTTC. Encoded protein: CASSLSAGGYEQYF.

The chain is built from TRBV7-9 and TRBJ1-1; D may be TRBD1 (5 bases). V dropped 4 bases and J dropped 7 bases, with 13 bases sitting between them. Germline CDR1 and CDR2: SEHNR and FQNEAQ (reference sequence). The CDR3 extends over 13 amino acids. Here the CDR3 reads CASSSGVSVEAFF. DNA for the CDR3: TGTGCCAGCAGCTCGGGGGTTTCTGTTGAAGCTTTCTTT.

The sample holds one count of this clone. The chain couples TRBV7-8 to TRBJ1-4, with D tentatively TRBD1 (5 bases). In germline, CDR1 is SGHVS, CDR2 FQNEAQ. Deletions cut 1 base from V and 6 bases from J, with 15 bases between. This CDR3 comprises 16 residues. The CDR3 sequence: CASSLEGPGRYEKLFF. CDR3 coding DNA: TGTGCCAGCAGCTTAGAGGGACCAGGGAGATATGAAAAACTGTTTTTT.

The chain couples TRBV4-1 to TRBJ2-3, with TRBD1 identical over 10 bases. Germline V gene sequence: CDR1 MGHRA, CDR2 YSYEKL. The junction had 5 bases not matched to a gene; V was cut back by 1 base and J by 4 bases. The CDR3 runs to 16 residues. As DNA, the CDR3 is TGCGCCAGCAGCCAAGGACAGGGGGCGTTTTCAGATACGCAGTATTTT. Its translation is CASSQGQGAFSDTQYF.

This clone has a single count. The chain links TRBV6-4 to TRBJ2-1; the match to TRBD2 covers 8 bases. CDR1 and CDR2 (germline): MRHNA, SNTAGT. The V segment lost 2 bases and the J segment 6 bases; nucleotides outside the gene matches: 0. The CDR3 spans 13 residues. CDR3 in DNA: TGTGCCAGCAGTGACGGGACTAGCAATGAGCAGTTCTTC. It yields the protein CASSDGTSNEQFF.

The gene calls are TRBV5-1 and TRBJ2-5; no clear D. The germline V gene has CDR1 SGHRS and CDR2 YFSETQ. The CDR3 has 14 residues. With 4 bases removed from V and 5 bases from J, the gap between germline ends came to 15 bases. CDR3 amino acids: CASSPRTETETQYF. CDR3 DNA sequence: TGCGCCAGCAGCCCCCGGACGGAAACGGAGACCCAGTACTTC.

The rearrangement uses TRBV9 and TRBJ2-7, with a possible D match to TRBD1 (5 bases). The V end lost 3 bases, the J end lost 0 bases, and 10 bases lay between the germline ends. This CDR3 comprises 14 residues. CDR1 is SGDLS and CDR2 is YYNGEE in the germline V gene. Here the CDR3 reads CASSGNRNSYEQYF. The CDR3 DNA reads TGTGCCAGCAGCGGAAACAGGAACTCCTACGAGCAGTACTTC.

The chain joins TRBV28 to TRBJ2-7; no clear D gene. Between the trimmed V and J ends, which lost 6 bases and 2 bases, there was a span of 14 bases. From germline, CDR1 is MDHEN and CDR2 SYDVKM. This CDR3 has 14 residues. CDR3 loop: CASRSQTNPYEQYF. In nucleotides, the CDR3 is TGTGCCAGCAGATCGCAGACGAACCCCTACGAGCAGTACTTC.

The chain recombines TRBV2 with TRBJ1-2; tentative D call: TRBD1 (5 bases). The CDR3 has 13 residues. The germline gives CDR1 SNHLY, CDR2 FYNNEI. Trimming took off 5 bases at V and 1 base at J, with 8 bases between the two ends. This chain's CDR3 is CASSRDGNYGYTF. CDR3 nucleotide sequence: TGTGCCAGCAGTCGGGACGGTAACTATGGCTACACCTTC.